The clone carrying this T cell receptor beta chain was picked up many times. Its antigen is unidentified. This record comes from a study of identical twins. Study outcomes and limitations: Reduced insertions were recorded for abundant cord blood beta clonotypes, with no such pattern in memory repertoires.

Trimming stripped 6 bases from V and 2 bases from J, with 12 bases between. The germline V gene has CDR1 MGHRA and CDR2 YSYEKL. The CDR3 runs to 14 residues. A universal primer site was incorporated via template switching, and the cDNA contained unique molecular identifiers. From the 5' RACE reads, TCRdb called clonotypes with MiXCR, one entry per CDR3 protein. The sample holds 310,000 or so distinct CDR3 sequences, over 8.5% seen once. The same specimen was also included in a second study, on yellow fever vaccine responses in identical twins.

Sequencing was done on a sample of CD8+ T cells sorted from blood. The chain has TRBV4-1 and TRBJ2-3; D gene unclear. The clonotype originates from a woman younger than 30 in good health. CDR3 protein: CASSRFRDTDTQYF. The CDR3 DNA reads TGCGCCAGCAGTAGATTTAGGGACACAGATACGCAGTATTTT.